This TCR beta chain stems from a study of OX40 agonist ivuxolimab in advanced cancers. The study's findings and limits: The antigens recognized by the expanded peripheral T cells, that is their antigen specificity, were not determined. In CD8+ T cells, expanded clones were on average more numerous than in CD4+.

Profiling relied on immunoSEQ multiplex PCR, and the TCRdb table lists in-frame clones only, not all of them. The sample has approximately 77,000 clones; over 85% are singletons. V lost 7 bases to trimming and J lost 0 bases, with 12 bases between them. The CDR3 spans 14 residues. CDR1 SNHLY and CDR2 FYNNEI come from the germline V gene. Regarding this clone: Its antigen remains unidentified.

This sequence was found in an adult with an advanced solid tumor such as melanoma, head and neck, liver or kidney cancer. The J gene is TRBJ1-2, the V gene TRBV2; D unclear. The specimen was CD4+ or CD8+ T cells sorted from blood, collected in a trial of the OX40 agonist ivuxolimab. The CDR3 is CASIRQVANYGYTF. CDR3 DNA sequence: TGTGCCAGCATTCGACAAGTAGCTAACTATGGCTACACCTTC.